These T cell receptor beta chains were read from a single sample in a study of shared clonotypes between healthy human individuals. Assay: immunoSEQ multiplex PCR; the TCRdb copy retains only in-frame clones and omits some. The sample has 600,000 or so clones, about 98% seen once. The sequencing input was naive CD8+ T cells sorted from blood. All receptors come from a man aged 25 to 40 in good health. The CDR3 runs from the conserved cysteine through the conserved F or W. Fields, in order: V gene, clone size, J gene, D gene, CDR3 protein, CDR3 DNA. The D gene is left open where the match is weak. Clone size is not always given. Where it is, it says once, few, many or a class for expanded clones.

v_call: TRBV7-9
clone_size: NA
j_call: TRBJ2-7
d_call: TRBD2
cdr3_aa: CASSYRTSGTAVYEQYF
cdr3_nt: TGTGCCAGCAGTTACAGGACTAGCGGGACCGCCGTCTACGAGCAGTACTTC

v_call: TRBV7-6
clone_size: NA
j_call: TRBJ2-3
d_call: TRBD2
cdr3_aa: CASSLDTAGVSGGADTQYF
cdr3_nt: TGTGCCAGCAGCTTAGATACAGCGGGAGTTTCCGGAGGGGCAGATACGCAGTATTTT

v_call: TRBV6-1
clone_size: once
j_call: TRBJ2-7
d_call: NA
cdr3_aa: CASSELSVPLSSYEQYF
cdr3_nt: TGTGCCAGCAGTGAATTATCGGTTCCCCTCAGCTCCTACGAGCAGTACTTC

v_call: TRBV7-9
clone_size: once
j_call: TRBJ2-7
d_call: NA
cdr3_aa: CASSFSYEQYF
cdr3_nt: TGTGCCAGCAGCTTTAGTTACGAGCAGTACTTC

v_call: TRBV5-4
clone_size: NA
j_call: TRBJ2-3
d_call: TRBD2
cdr3_aa: CASSLYGLATDTQYF
cdr3_nt: TGTGCCAGCAGCTTGTACGGACTAGCCACAGATACGCAGTATTTT

v_call: TRBV30
clone_size: NA
j_call: TRBJ2-7
d_call: NA
cdr3_aa: CAWMSSSSYSYEQYF
cdr3_nt: TGTGCCTGGATGTCGAGTAGCTCCTACTCCTACGAGCAGTACTTC

v_call: TRBV4-1
clone_size: NA
j_call: TRBJ2-1
d_call: NA
cdr3_aa: CASSQGLNNEQFF
cdr3_nt: TGCGCCAGCAGCCAAGGCCTGAACAATGAGCAGTTCTTC

v_call: TRBV30
clone_size: NA
j_call: TRBJ2-1
d_call: TRBD2
cdr3_aa: CAWRGLAGGPHSYNEQFF
cdr3_nt: TGTGCCTGGAGAGGACTAGCGGGAGGGCCACACTCCTACAATGAGCAGTTCTTC

v_call: TRBV29-1
clone_size: NA
j_call: TRBJ2-1
d_call: NA
cdr3_aa: CSVEPGLASEGSVNEQFF
cdr3_nt: TGCAGCGTTGAGCCGGGGCTAGCTTCCGAAGGTAGTGTTAATGAGCAGTTCTTC

v_call: TRBV11-2
clone_size: NA
j_call: TRBJ1-1
d_call: NA
cdr3_aa: CASSLDRLDPGQDTEAFF
cdr3_nt: TGTGCCAGCAGCTTAGATCGGCTCGACCCTGGGCAAGACACTGAAGCTTTCTTT

v_call: TRBV9
clone_size: NA
j_call: TRBJ2-7
d_call: NA
cdr3_aa: CASSPTSSSYEQYF
cdr3_nt: TGTGCCAGCAGCCCGACTAGTTCGTCCTACGAGCAGTACTTC

v_call: TRBV7-2
clone_size: NA
j_call: TRBJ2-5
d_call: NA
cdr3_aa: CASREGWRETQYF
cdr3_nt: TGTGCCAGCAGAGAAGGTTGGCGAGAGACCCAGTACTTC

v_call: TRBV27
clone_size: NA
j_call: TRBJ1-1
d_call: NA
cdr3_aa: CASSLDATTMNTEAFF
cdr3_nt: TGTGCCAGCAGTTTAGATGCTACTACTATGAACACTGAAGCTTTCTTT

v_call: TRBV30
clone_size: NA
j_call: TRBJ2-1
d_call: TRBD2
cdr3_aa: CAWSGGRGYNEQFF
cdr3_nt: TGTGCCTGGAGTGGCGGGAGGGGTTACAATGAGCAGTTCTTC